The sequence of this TCR beta chain was determined in a study of T cell changes during pregnancy in multiple sclerosis. CDR1 and CDR2 (germline): MNHEY, SVGAGI. The CDR3 totals 13 residues. V shed 4 bases and J 3 bases; nucleotides not matched to a gene: 3. Method: immunoSEQ multiplex PCR; TCRdb's copy keeps in-frame clones and lacks some. The sample gives approximately 14,000 clones, 93% of which show up once; 2.5% to 3% is in the top ten. This TCR was recovered from a female donor in good health, enrolled as a control in a pregnancy study. The sequencing here drew on peripheral blood, taken in the second trimester of pregnancy. The chain joins TRBV6-5 to TRBJ2-7, with 7 bases matching TRBD1. The CDR3 spells CASSFDRDYEQYF. In DNA, the CDR3 is TGTGCCAGCAGTTTTGACAGGGACTACGAGCAGTACTTC.